These T cell receptor beta chains were read from a single sample in a study of beta chain features in type 1 diabetes. This table comes from immunoSEQ multiplex PCR, and its TCRdb copy is limited to in-frame clones, with some not included. This table has 300,000 or so clones, 13% to 15% appearing once. Sequencing was done on a sample of naive CD4+ T cells from blood. The receptors shown here come from a man aged 30 to 39 with type 1 diabetes. Both conserved end residues are trimmed from each CDR3. Clone sizes are given selectively: once, few, many, or a class where the clone is expanded.

TRBV20-1	.	SAGSYTEAF
TRBV25-1	.	ASKRDTSYEQY
TRBV2	.	ASSESVRVFSEAF
TRBV4-2	.	ASSKGGENQPQH
TRBV19	few	ASSNGEPANYGYT
TRBV7-3	few	ASSFSGTGELF
TRBV6-5	.	ASSLLAGGLNEQF
TRBV6-5	few	ASSYSGQGNEQY
TRBV2	.	ASSEQGAYEQY
TRBV14	.	ASSQTRRETQY
TRBV27	few	ASSLSSRGGSYNEQF
TRBV30	few	AWSVLGTRETQY
TRBV4-1	few	ASSQEGTGGYGYT
TRBV23-1	.	ASRATPLLGGYT
TRBV7-9	.	ASSFYSNEKLF
TRBV29-1	.	SVAGNFYNEQF
TRBV5-1	few	ASSYLSAGELF
TRBV7-9	few	ASSYPGTYNEQF
TRBV9	few	ASSEGTSGRMYEQY
TRBV6-5	.	ASSSSPRGAGETQY
TRBV30	few	AWRGTYADTQY
TRBV29-1	.	SVERLAENNEQF
TRBV7-2	.	ASSFTSGRTGELF
TRBV9	.	ASSVFSGSDEQF
TRBV11-3	.	ASSPSRANTEAF
TRBV6-5	few	ASSSSMTSYEQY
TRBV19	.	ASSIRNQPQH
TRBV19	.	ASSRWDRGNTDTQY
TRBV29-1	few	SVGGQGARY
TRBV6-4	.	ANPSGPEFSEQF
TRBV7-2	few	ASSLDHSRTDTQY
TRBV30	.	ACTQGAGGELF
TRBV13	.	ASSPPQGESPYEQY
TRBV7-2	.	ASSLEGGTGELF
TRBV6-5	.	ASSYSSPDFAYEQY